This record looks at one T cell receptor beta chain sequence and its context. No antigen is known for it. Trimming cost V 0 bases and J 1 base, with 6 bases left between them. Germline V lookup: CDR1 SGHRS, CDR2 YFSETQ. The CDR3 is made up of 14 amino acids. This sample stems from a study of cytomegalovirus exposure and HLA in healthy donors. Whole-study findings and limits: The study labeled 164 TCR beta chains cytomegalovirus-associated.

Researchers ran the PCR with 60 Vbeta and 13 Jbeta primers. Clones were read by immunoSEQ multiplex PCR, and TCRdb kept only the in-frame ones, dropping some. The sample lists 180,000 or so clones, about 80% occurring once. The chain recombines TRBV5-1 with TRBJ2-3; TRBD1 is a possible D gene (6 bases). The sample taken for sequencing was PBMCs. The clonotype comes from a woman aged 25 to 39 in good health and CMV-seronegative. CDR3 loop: CASSLDRGTDTQYF. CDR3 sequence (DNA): TGCGCCAGCAGCTTGGACAGGGGCACAGATACGCAGTATTTT.